This T cell receptor beta chain was sequenced during a study of tumor-infiltrating lymphocytes in glioblastoma multiforme. The germline V gene has CDR1 SGHRS and CDR2 YFSETQ. The CDR3 has 14 amino acids. Trimming removed 4 bases from V and 0 bases from J, with 8 bases in between. TCR beta libraries were built from RNA through three nested multiplex PCR rounds using modified ARM-PCR. TCRdb redid the calling of the multiplex PCR reads with MiXCR, one entry per CDR3 protein. The sample records about 10,000 distinct CDR3 sequences, 60% to 70% being singletons. V gene TRBV5-1 combines with J gene TRBJ2-1; D is unresolved. Sequenced material: brain tumor tissue. This clonotype originated in a male donor with glioblastoma. CDR3 amino acids: CASSPYSSYNEQFF. The CDR3 region has the DNA TGCGCCAGCAGCCCATACAGCTCCTACAATGAGCAGTTCTTC.